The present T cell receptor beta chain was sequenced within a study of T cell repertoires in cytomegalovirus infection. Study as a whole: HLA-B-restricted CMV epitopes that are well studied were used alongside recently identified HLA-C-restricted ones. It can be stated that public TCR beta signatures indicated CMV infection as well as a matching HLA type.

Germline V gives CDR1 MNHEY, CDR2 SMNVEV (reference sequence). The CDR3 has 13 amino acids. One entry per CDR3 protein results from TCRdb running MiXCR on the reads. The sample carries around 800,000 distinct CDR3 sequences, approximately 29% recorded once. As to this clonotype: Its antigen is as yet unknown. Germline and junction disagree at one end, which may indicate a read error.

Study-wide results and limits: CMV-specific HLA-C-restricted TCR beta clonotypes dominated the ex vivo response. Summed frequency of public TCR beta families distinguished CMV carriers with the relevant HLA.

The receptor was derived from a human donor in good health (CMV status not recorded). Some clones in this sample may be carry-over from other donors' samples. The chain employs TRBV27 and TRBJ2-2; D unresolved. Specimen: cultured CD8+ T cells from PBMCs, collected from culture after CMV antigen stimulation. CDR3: CAGSHRNTGELFF. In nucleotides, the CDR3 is TGTGCCGGCAGCCACCGGAACACCGGGGAGCTGTTTTTT.